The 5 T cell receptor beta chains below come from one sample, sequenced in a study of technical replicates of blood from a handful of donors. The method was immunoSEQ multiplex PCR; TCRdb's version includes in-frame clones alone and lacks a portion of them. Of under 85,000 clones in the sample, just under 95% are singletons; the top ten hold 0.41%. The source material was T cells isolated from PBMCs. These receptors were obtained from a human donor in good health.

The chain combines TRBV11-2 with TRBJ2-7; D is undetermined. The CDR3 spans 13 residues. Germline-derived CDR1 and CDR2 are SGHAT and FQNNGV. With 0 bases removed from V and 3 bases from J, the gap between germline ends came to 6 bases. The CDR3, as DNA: TGTGCCAGCAGCTTAGAGGCGGACTACGAGCAGTACTTC. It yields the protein CASSLEADYEQYF.

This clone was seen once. CDR3 DNA sequence: TGTGCCAGCAGCCCCGAAAGTTCGACGGGAGGTAGGTTCTTC. This translates into CASSPESSTGGRFF. The gene calls are TRBV6-4 and TRBJ2-1; 7 bases match TRBD2. Losses at the gene ends were 6 bases for V and 15 bases for J; bases not matched to a gene: 17. This CDR3 is built from 14 residues. Per germline, CDR1 MRHNA and CDR2 SNTAGT.

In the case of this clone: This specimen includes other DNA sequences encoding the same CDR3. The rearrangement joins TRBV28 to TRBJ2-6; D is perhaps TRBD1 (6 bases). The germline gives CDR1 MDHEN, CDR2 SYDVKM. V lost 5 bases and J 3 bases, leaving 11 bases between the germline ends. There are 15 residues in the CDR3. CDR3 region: CASSLRGSGANVLTF. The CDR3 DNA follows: TGTGCCAGCAGTCTCAGGGGTAGTGGGGCCAACGTCCTGACTTTC.

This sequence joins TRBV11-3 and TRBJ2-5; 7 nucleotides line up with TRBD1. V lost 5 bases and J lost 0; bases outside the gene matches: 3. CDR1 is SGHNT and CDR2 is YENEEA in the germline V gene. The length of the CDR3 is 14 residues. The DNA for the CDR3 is TGTGCCAGCAGCCGGACAGGATACCAAGAGACCCAGTACTTC. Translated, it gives CASSRTGYQETQYF.

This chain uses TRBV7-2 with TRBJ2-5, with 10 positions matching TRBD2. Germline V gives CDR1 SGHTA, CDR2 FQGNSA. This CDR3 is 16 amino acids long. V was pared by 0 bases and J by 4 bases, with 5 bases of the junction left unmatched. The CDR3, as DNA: TGTGCCAGCAGCTTAGCCCTAGCGGGAGTGGCAGAGACCCAGTACTTC. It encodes CASSLALAGVAETQYF.